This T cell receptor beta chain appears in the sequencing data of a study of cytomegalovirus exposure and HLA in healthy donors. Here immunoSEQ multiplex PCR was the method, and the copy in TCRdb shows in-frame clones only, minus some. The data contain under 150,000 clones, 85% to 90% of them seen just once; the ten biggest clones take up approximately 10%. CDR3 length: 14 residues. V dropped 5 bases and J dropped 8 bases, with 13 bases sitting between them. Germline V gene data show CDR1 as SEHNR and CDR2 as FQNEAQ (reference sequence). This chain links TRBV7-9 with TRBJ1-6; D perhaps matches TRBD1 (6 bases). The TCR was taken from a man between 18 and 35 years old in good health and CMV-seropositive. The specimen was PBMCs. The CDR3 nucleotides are TGTGCCAGCAGCCCCAGGACAGATTATTCACCCCTCCACTTT. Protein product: CASSPRTDYSPLHF.